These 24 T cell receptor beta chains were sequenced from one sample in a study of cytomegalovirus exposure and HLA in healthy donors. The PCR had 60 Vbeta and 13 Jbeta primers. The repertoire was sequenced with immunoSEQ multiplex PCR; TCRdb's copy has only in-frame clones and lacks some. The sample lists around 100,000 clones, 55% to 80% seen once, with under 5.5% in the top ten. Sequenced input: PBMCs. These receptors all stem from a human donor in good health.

In nucleotides, the CDR3 is TGTGCCAGTAGTAGTGGTGGTAGCGGCACCTACGAGCAGTACTTC. It encodes CASSSGGSGTYEQYF. The rearrangement uses TRBV19 and TRBJ2-7, with D possibly TRBD2 on 6 matching bases. CDR1 LNHDA and CDR2 SQIVND come from the germline V gene (reference sequence). This CDR3 has 15 residues. The ends were cut back, 4 bases at V and 2 bases at J, with 15 bases in the middle.

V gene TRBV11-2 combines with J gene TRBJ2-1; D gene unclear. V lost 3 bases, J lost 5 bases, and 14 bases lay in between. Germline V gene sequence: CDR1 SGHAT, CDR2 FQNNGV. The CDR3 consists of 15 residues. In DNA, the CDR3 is TGTGCCAGCAGCTTCAGGCCGGCTCTTGACAATGAGCAGTTCTTC. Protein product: CASSFRPALDNEQFF.

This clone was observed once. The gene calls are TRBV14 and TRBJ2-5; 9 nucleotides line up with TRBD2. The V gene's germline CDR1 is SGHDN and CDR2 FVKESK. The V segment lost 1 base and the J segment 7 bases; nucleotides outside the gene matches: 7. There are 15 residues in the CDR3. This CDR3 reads CASSQGLAATRTQYF. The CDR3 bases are TGTGCCAGCAGCCAAGGACTAGCGGCTACCAGGACCCAGTACTTC.

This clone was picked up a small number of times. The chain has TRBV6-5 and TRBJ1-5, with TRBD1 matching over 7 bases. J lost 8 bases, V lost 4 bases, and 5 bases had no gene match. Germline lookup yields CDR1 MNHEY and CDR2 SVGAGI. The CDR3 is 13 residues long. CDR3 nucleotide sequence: TGTGCCAGCAGTTGGGCCAGGGGGGAGCCCCAGCATTTT. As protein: CASSWARGEPQHF.

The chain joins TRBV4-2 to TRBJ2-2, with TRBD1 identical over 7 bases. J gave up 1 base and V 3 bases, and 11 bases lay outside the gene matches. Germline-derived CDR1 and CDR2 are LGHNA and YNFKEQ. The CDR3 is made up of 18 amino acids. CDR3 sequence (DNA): TGTGCCAGCAGCCACGGGCAGGGGGACCTGGGGAACACCGGGGAGCTGTTTTTT. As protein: CASSHGQGDLGNTGELFF.

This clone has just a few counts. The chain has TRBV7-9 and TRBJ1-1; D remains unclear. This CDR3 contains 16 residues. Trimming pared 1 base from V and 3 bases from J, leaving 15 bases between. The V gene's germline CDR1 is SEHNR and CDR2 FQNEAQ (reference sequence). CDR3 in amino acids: CASSLDPSKDYTEAFF. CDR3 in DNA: TGTGCCAGCAGCTTAGATCCCAGTAAGGACTACACTGAAGCTTTCTTT.

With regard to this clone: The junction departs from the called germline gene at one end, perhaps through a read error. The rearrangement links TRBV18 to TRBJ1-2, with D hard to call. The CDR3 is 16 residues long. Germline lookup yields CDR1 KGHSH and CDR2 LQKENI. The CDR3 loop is CASSPTSPTGYRLHAF. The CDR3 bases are TGTGCCAGCTCACCAACCAGCCCAACCGGGTATCGGCTACACGCCTTC.

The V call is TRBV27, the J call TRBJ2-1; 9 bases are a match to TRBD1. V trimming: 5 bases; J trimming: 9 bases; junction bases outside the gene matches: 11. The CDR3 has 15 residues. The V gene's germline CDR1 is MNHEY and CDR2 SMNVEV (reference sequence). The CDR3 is CASSPSNRGRAEQFF. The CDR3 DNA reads TGTGCCAGCAGTCCATCAAACAGGGGGCGGGCTGAGCAGTTCTTC.

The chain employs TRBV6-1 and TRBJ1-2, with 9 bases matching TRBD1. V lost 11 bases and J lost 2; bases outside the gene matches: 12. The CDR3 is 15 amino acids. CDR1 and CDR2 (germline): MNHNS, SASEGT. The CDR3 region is CARPNTGGVNYGYTF. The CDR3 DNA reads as TGTGCCCGTCCCAATACAGGGGGCGTAAACTATGGCTACACCTTC.

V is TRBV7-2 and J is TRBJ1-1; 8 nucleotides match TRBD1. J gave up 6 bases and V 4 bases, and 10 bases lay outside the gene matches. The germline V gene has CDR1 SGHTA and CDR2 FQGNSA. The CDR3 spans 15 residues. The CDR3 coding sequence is TGTGCCAGCAGCTCGCAGGGGGCTCGGATCGCTGAAGCTTTCTTT. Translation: CASSSQGARIAEAFF.

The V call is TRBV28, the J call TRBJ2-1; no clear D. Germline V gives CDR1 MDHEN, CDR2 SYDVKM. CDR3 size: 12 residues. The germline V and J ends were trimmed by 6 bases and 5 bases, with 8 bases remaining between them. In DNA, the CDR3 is TGTGCCAGCAGCTCCCTCGACAATGAGCAGTTCTTC. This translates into CASSSLDNEQFF.

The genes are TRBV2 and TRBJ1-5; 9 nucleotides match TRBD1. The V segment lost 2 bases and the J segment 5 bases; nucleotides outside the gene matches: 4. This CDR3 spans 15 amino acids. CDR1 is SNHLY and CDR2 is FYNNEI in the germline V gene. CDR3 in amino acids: CASSEFTGGDQPQHF. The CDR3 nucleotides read TGTGCCAGCAGTGAATTTACAGGGGGCGATCAGCCCCAGCATTTT.

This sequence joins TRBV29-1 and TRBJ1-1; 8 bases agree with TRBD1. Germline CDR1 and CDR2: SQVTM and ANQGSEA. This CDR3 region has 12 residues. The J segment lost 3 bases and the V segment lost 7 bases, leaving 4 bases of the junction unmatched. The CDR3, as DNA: TGCAGCGGGTCAGGGGGCTACACTGAAGCTTTCTTT. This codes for CSGSGGYTEAFF.

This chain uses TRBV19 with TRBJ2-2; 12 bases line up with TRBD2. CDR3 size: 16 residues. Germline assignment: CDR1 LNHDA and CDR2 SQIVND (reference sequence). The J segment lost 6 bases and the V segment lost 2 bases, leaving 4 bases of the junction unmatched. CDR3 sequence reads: CASSIWLAGGSGELFF. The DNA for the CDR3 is TGTGCCAGTAGTATATGGCTAGCGGGAGGGTCCGGGGAGCTGTTTTTT.

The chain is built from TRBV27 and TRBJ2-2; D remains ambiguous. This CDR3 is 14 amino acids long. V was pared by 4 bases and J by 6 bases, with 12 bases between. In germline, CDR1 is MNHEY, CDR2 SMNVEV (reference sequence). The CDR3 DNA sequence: TGTGCCAGCAGTTCTTGGCAGCGTGCCGGGGAGCTGTTTTTT. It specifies CASSSWQRAGELFF.

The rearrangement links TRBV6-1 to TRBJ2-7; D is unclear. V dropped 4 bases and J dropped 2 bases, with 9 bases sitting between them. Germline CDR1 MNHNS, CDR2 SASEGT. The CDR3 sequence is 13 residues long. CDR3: CASSAEQTYEQYF. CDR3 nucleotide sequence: TGTGCCAGCAGTGCGGAGCAAACCTACGAGCAGTACTTC.

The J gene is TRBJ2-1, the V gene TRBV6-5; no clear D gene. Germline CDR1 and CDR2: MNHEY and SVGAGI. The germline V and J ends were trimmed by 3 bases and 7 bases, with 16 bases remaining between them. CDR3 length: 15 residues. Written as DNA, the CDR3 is TGTGCCAGCAGTTATAAAGCGCCAAGCGAGAATGAGCAGTTCTTC. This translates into CASSYKAPSENEQFF.

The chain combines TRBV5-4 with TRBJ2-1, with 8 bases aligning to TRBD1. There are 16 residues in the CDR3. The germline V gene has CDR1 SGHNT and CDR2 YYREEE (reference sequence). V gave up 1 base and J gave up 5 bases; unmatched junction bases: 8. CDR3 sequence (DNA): TGTGCCAGCAGCTTGTTGACAGGGGAGGATGACAATGAGCAGTTCTTC. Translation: CASSLLTGEDDNEQFF.

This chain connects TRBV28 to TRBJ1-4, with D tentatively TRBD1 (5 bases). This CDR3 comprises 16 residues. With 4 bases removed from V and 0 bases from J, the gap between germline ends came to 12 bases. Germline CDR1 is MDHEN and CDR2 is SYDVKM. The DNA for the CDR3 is TGTGCCAGCAGTTCTTCTTGGGGCCCAACTAATGAAAAACTGTTTTTT. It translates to CASSSSWGPTNEKLFF.

CDR3 coding DNA: TGTGCCTCCCTACGGCAGGCCTTGAACACTGAAGCTTTCTTT. Protein: CASLRQALNTEAFF. This rearrangement joins TRBV30 to TRBJ1-1; no firm D call. The germline gives CDR1 GTSNPN, CDR2 SVGIG (reference sequence). Trimming cost V 7 bases and J 0 bases, with 15 bases left between them. CDR3 size: 14 residues.

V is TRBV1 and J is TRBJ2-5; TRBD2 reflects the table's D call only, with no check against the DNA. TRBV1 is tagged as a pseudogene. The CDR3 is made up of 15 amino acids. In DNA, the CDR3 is TGCACCAGCAGCCAAAGCGGGAGGGCCTCGGAGACCCAGTACTTC. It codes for CTSSQSGRASETQYF.

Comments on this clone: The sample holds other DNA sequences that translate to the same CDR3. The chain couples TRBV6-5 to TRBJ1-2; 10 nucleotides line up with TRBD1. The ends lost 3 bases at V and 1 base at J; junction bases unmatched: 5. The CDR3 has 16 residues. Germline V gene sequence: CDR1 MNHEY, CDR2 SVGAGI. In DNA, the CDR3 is TGTGCCAGCAGTTATACCGGGACAGGGGTTAACTATGGCTACACCTTC. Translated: CASSYTGTGVNYGYTF.

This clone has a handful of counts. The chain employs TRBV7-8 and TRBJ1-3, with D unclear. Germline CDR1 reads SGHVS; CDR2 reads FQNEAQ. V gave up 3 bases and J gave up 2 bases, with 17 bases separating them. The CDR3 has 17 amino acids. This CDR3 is CASSFTGISGAGNTIYF. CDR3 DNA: TGTGCCAGCAGCTTTACGGGAATTTCCGGGGCTGGAAACACCATATATTTT. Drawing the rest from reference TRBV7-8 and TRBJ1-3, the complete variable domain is GAGVSQSPRYKVAKRGQDVALRCDPISGHVSLFWYQQALGQGPEFLTYFQNEAQLDKSGLPSDRFFAERPEGSVSTLKIQRTQQEDSAVYLCASSFTGISGAGNTIYFGEGSWLTVV.

The CDR3 DNA reads TGTGCCAGCAGCCCCCGGAGTGTGGGACTAGAGCTTTCCTACGAGCAGTACTTC. Protein sequence: CASSPRSVGLELSYEQYF. The chain has TRBV7-9 and TRBJ2-7, with 8 bases lining up with TRBD2. CDR3 length equals 18 residues. Germline loops: CDR1 SEHNR, CDR2 FQNEAQ (reference sequence). After removal of 5 bases from V and 1 base from J, the junction contained 16 bases not matched to a gene.